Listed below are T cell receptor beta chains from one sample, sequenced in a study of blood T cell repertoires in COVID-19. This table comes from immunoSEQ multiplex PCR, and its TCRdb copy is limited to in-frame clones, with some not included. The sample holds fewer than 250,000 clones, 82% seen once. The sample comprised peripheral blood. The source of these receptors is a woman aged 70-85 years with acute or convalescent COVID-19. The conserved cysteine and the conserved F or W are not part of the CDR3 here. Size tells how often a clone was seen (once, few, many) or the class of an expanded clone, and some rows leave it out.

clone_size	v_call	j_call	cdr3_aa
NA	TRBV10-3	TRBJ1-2	AISEDLQVEGTNYGYT
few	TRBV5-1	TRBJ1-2	ASSLETGGKYGYT
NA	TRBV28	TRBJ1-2	ASSRGGEHYGYT
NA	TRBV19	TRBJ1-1	ASRDRGYHMNTEAF
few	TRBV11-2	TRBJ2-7	ASSLDRGPSREQY
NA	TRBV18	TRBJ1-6	ASSQDRGVESPLH
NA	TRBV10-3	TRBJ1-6	AIRRDRDNSPLH
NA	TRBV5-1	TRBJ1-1	ASSLGEGVSEAF
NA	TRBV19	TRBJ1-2	ASSREPGGYGYT
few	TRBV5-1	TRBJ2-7	ASSPGTGSSYEQY
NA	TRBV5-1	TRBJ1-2	ASSLNSPLYGYT
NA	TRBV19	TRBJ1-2	ASSTQGTYGYT
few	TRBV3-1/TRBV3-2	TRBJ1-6	ASSQSQGNSPLH
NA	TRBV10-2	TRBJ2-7	ASRLSGGAYEQY
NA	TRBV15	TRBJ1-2	ATSRVGQAYGYT
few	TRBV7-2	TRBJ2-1	ASSPTLDRGLGNEQF
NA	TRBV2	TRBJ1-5	ASKLEGGNQPQH
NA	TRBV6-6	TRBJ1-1	ASSPDGRGEAF
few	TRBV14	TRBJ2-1	ASSPGPNEQF
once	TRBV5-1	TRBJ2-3	ASSLQQGATDTQY
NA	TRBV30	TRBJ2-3	AWSALTDTQY
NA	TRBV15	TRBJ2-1	ATSREVIPGQFLVEQF
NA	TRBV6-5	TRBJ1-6	ACIWGDNSPLH
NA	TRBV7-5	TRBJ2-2	ARSRPRGGELF
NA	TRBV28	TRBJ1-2	ASSSESGQGIHYGYT
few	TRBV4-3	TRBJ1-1	ASSQSQTGKAF
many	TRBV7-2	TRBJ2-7	ASSPDRGSSYEQY
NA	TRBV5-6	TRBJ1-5	ASSLGAGVNQPQH
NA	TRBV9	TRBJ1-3	ASSVGQGGSGNTIY
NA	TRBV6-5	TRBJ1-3	ASSSTWDSSGNTIY
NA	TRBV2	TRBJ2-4	ASSAEGAIAKNIQY
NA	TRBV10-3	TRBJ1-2	AISDRTGADSYGYT
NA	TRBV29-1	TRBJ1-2	SVVGGGESYGYT
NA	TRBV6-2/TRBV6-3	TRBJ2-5	ASSPSGGLPGGETQY
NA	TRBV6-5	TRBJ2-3	ASSDRAHSTDTQY
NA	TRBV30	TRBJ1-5	AWSGQRNQPQH
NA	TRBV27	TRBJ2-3	ASSLRTGVRQY
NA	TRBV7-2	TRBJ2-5	ASSLEAGRQETQY